This is a list of T cell receptor beta chains from one sample in a study of T cells in localized non-small cell lung cancer. Assay: immunoSEQ multiplex PCR; the TCRdb copy retains only in-frame clones and omits some. The sample yields around 78,000 clones, more than 70% seen once. The specimen was peripheral blood, collected before any cancer treatment. These receptor sequences come from a woman aged 40 to 75 with stage I squamous cell lung carcinoma. Each CDR3 is given with its conserved first and last residue. A D gene is named only where the DNA matches it firmly. For some rows the clone size is stated as once, few or many, or as a class when expanded; others skip it.

TRBV10-3	once	TRBJ1-1	NA	TGTGCCATCAGTGATGGTGAGAGCACTGAAGCTTTCTTT	CAISDGESTEAFF
TRBV18	NA	TRBJ1-2	NA	TGTGCCAGCTCACCAACTGACAGTACGGGTAGTGGCTACACCTTC	CASSPTDSTGSGYTF
TRBV7-3	once	TRBJ2-3	NA	TGTGCCAGCAGTTCCGGGACAGATACGCAGTATTTT	CASSSGTDTQYF
TRBV7-9	NA	TRBJ1-1	NA	TGTGCCAGCAGCTCTTTGACAGTTACGAACACTGAAGCTTTCTTT	CASSSLTVTNTEAFF
TRBV9	NA	TRBJ2-5	NA	TGTGCCAGCAGCCCGGGGGGCTACCAAGAGACCCAGTACTTC	CASSPGGYQETQYF
TRBV5-6	NA	TRBJ1-1	NA	TGTGCCAGCAGCTTCGGCTCGGCAGCTTTCTTT	CASSFGSAAFF
TRBV4-2	NA	TRBJ2-7	NA	TGTGCCAGCAGCCGAGGGCTTACCTACGAGCAGTACTTC	CASSRGLTYEQYF
TRBV7-6	NA	TRBJ2-5	NA	TGTGCCAGCAGCACAACCGGGACGTCTCAAGAGACCCAGTACTTC	CASSTTGTSQETQYF
TRBV14	few	TRBJ1-1	NA	TGTGCCAGCAGCTCCCGGGGCGGCGGGACTGAAGCTTTCTTT	CASSSRGGGTEAFF
TRBV14	few	TRBJ1-1	TRBD1	TGTGCCAGCAGCCTTAGGACAGGTCTAGAAGCTTTCTTT	CASSLRTGLEAFF